A selection of T cell receptor beta chains follows, all from one sample in a study of shared clonotypes between healthy human individuals. The protocol was immunoSEQ multiplex PCR, while the TCRdb copy is restricted to in-frame clones and leaves out a portion. The repertoire includes hundreds of thousands of clones, around three quarters of them detected once, and 1.5% to 2% sits in the top ten. The sequencing input was memory CD4+ T cells sorted from blood. These receptors came from a woman aged 25 to 39 in good health. CDR3s include the opening cysteine and the closing phenylalanine or tryptophan. A D gene is named only where the DNA matches it firmly. Part of the rows lack a size; the others show once, few, many or a class for expanded clones.

D gene,V gene,J gene,clone size,CDR3 protein,CDR3 DNA
.,TRBV6-1,TRBJ1-1,.,CASSFNGGRTEAFF,TGTGCCAGCAGCTTCAACGGGGGGCGAACTGAAGCTTTCTTT
TRBD1,TRBV19,TRBJ1-1,many,CASSYRGLNTEAFF,TGTGCCAGTAGTTACAGGGGGCTGAACACTGAAGCTTTCTTT
.,TRBV28,TRBJ1-5,.,CASSPRVPNQPQHF,TGTGCCAGCAGTCCCAGGGTGCCCAATCAGCCCCAGCATTTT
TRBD2,TRBV2,TRBJ2-1,.,CASSAREGLDEQFF,TGTGCCAGCAGTGCGCGGGAGGGCCTGGATGAGCAGTTCTTC
.,TRBV4-2,TRBJ1-5,.,CASSQEVLYSNQPQHF,TGTGCCAGCAGCCAAGAAGTGCTGTATAGCAATCAGCCCCAGCATTTT
.,TRBV5-5,TRBJ2-3,.,CASSLAFASTDTQYF,TGTGCCAGCAGCTTGGCTTTTGCCAGCACAGATACGCAGTATTTT
.,TRBV4-1,TRBJ2-7,many,CASSQDRGGGAEQYF,TGCGCCAGCAGCCAAGACCGGGGAGGGGGCGCCGAGCAGTACTTC
.,TRBV27,TRBJ1-6,.,CASSSQRTNSPLHF,TGTGCCAGCAGTTCCCAGCGGACTAATTCACCCCTCCACTTT
TRBD2,TRBV6-5,TRBJ2-7,.,CASRVRERGSYEQYF,TGTGCCAGCAGGGTGCGGGAGAGGGGCTCCTACGAGCAGTACTTC
.,TRBV7-2,TRBJ2-1,.,CASSSTAVTYNEQFF,TGTGCCAGCAGCTCGACAGCGGTTACCTACAATGAGCAGTTCTTC
.,TRBV5-6,TRBJ1-2,.,CASTAVESLGYGYTF,TGTGCCAGCACCGCGGTGGAGTCCCTTGGCTATGGCTACACCTTC
.,TRBV5-6,TRBJ2-1,.,CASSLGVYNEQFF,TGTGCCAGCAGCTTGGGAGTGTACAATGAGCAGTTCTTC
.,TRBV6-5,TRBJ1-4,.,CASSYLRDEKLFF,TGTGCCAGCAGTTACTTGCGAGATGAAAAACTGTTTTTT
.,TRBV28,TRBJ1-4,.,CASSSPPKGGGEKLFF,TGTGCCAGCAGTTCCCCCCCTAAAGGGGGTGGTGAAAAACTGTTTTTT
TRBD1,TRBV11-2,TRBJ2-3,.,CASSLVRGQGGWGTQYF,TGTGCCAGCAGCTTAGTTCGTGGACAGGGCGGATGGGGTACGCAGTATTTT
TRBD1,TRBV11-1,TRBJ2-2,.,CASSSGQGDFGTGELFF,TGTGCCAGCAGCTCCGGACAGGGGGATTTCGGCACCGGGGAGCTGTTTTTT
TRBD2,TRBV28,TRBJ2-5,.,CASRPASGSGETQYF,TGTGCCAGCCGCCCGGCTAGCGGGAGTGGAGAGACCCAGTACTTC
TRBD1,TRBV28,TRBJ1-1,.,CASSYHSDRLEAFF,TGTGCCAGCAGTTACCATTCGGACAGGCTTGAAGCTTTCTTT
.,TRBV5-4,TRBJ2-1,few,CASSFREQQFF,TGTGCCAGCAGCTTTCGGGAGCAGCAGTTCTTC
.,TRBV5-1,TRBJ1-2,.,CASSQTTNYGYTF,TGCGCCAGCAGCCAAACAACTAACTATGGCTACACCTTC
TRBD1,TRBV29-1,TRBJ1-1,few,CSVDDRDRAGTEAFF,TGCAGCGTTGACGACCGGGACAGGGCAGGTACTGAAGCTTTCTTT
TRBD1,TRBV29-1,TRBJ2-7,many,CSVEDWGTGGSYEQYF,TGCAGCGTTGAAGATTGGGGCACAGGGGGCTCCTACGAGCAGTACTTC
TRBD1,TRBV27,TRBJ1-4,.,CASSLWGTGEKLFF,TGTGCCAGCAGTTTATGGGGGACAGGTGAAAAACTGTTTTTT
TRBD2,TRBV5-4,TRBJ2-6,.,CASRPRESGANVLTF,TGTGCCAGCAGGCCGCGGGAGTCTGGGGCCAACGTCCTGACTTTC
.,TRBV28,TRBJ2-3,.,CASTTLGDTQYF,TGTGCCAGCACAACATTGGGAGATACGCAGTATTTT
TRBD2,TRBV5-1,TRBJ2-4,.,CASSPSGRAKNIQYF,TGCGCCAGCAGCCCAAGCGGGAGGGCCAAAAACATTCAGTACTTC
TRBD1,TRBV6-1,TRBJ1-6,.,CASRETGPSPLHF,TGTGCCAGCAGAGAGACAGGGCCCTCACCCCTCCACTTT
.,TRBV28,TRBJ2-7,many,CASMKAPGGQYF,TGTGCGAGCATGAAGGCGCCGGGCGGGCAGTACTTC
.,TRBV27,TRBJ2-1,.,CASSLSRDSAKFF,TGTGCCAGCAGTTTATCCCGGGACTCCGCCAAGTTCTTC
.,TRBV5-5,TRBJ1-4,.,CASSLEVGAKLFF,TGTGCCAGCAGCTTGGAGGTGGGGGCTAAACTGTTTTTT
TRBD2,TRBV5-4,TRBJ2-1,.,CASSFGSRGYNEQFF,TGTGCCAGCAGCTTCGGATCGCGGGGGTACAATGAGCAGTTCTTC
TRBD2,TRBV5-5,TRBJ2-2,few,CASSLVLAANTGELFF,TGTGCCAGCAGCTTGGTACTAGCGGCGAACACCGGGGAGCTGTTTTTT
.,TRBV7-9,TRBJ1-5,many,CASSWRDQPQHF,TGTGCCAGCAGCTGGCGAGATCAGCCCCAGCATTTT
.,TRBV11-1,TRBJ2-2,.,CASSFSPGELFF,TGTGCCAGCAGCTTTTCGCCCGGGGAGCTGTTTTTT
.,TRBV11-2,TRBJ2-7,once,CASSFKAEASSYEQYF,TGTGCCAGCAGCTTTAAGGCAGAGGCCAGCTCCTACGAGCAGTACTTC
TRBD1,TRBV5-1,TRBJ2-1,.,CASSSYPGQDNEQFF,TGCGCCAGCAGCTCCTATCCGGGACAGGACAATGAGCAGTTCTTC
.,TRBV7-2,TRBJ1-2,.,CASSLDRDGGGYTF,TGTGCCAGCAGCTTAGACCGGGACGGGGGAGGCTACACCTTC
TRBD1,TRBV7-9,TRBJ2-4,.,CATQDRGFPLAKNIQYF,TGTGCCACCCAGGACAGGGGGTTCCCACTAGCCAAAAACATTCAGTACTTC
.,TRBV7-6,TRBJ1-2,.,CASSSLTGPYGYTF,TGTGCCAGCAGCTCCTTAACAGGGCCCTATGGCTACACCTTC
TRBD1,TRBV6-1,TRBJ1-1,.,CASSHDREAFF,TGTGCCAGCAGTCATGACAGGGAGGCTTTCTTT
.,TRBV5-1,TRBJ2-3,.,CASSIRPDSTDTQYF,TGCGCCAGCAGCATAAGACCGGACAGCACAGATACGCAGTATTTT